This entry describes one T cell receptor beta chain. The data originate from a study of blood T cell repertoires in COVID-19. Overall study context: COVID-19 samples collected from the United States, Italy and Spain covered acute and convalescent phases. Sources were T cells, B-cell-depleted T cells, or PBMCs; the material itself was cDNA or gDNA.

Original processing methods: By means of reference gene primer amplification, nucleated cell counts were estimated. The data were produced by immunoSEQ multiplex PCR, yet TCRdb's version contains in-frame clones alone and is incomplete. The DNA was the basis for D and trimming; V, J and clone size are from that table. Of about 140,000 clones in the sample, 80% to 85% were seen once. Sequences were obtained from peripheral blood. The TCR comes from a human donor in a cohort sampled during active COVID-19.

The CDR3 DNA follows: TGCGCCAGCAGCCCCGGGACAGGGGATGGCTACACCTTC. It codes for CASSPGTGDGYTF. The rearrangement joins TRBV5-1 to TRBJ1-2; TRBD1 aligns across 10 bases. V lost 4 bases to trimming and J lost 6 bases; unmatched junction nucleotides: 3. Germline V gives CDR1 SGHRS, CDR2 YFSETQ. This CDR3 comprises 13 residues.